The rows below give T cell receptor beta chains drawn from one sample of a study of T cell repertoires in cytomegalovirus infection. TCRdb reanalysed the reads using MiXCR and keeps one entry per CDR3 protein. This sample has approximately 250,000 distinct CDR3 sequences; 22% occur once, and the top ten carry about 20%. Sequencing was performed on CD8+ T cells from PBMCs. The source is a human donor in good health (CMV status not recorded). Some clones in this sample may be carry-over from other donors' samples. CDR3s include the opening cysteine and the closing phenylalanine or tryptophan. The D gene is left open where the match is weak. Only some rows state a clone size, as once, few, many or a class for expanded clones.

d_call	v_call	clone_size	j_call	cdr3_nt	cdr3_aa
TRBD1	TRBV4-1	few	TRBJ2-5	TGCGCCAGCAGCGAACGGGACAGTGAAACAGAGACCCAGTACTTC	CASSERDSETETQYF
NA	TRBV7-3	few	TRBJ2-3	TGTGCCAGCAGTGAATCCGGAAGGACTAACACAGATACGCAGTATTTT	CASSESGRTNTDTQYF
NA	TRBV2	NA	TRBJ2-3	TGTGCCAGCAGTGAAATGGGCCTAGATACGGCAGATACGCAGTATTTT	CASSEMGLDTADTQYF
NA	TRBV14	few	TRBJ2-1	TGTGCCAGCAGCCAAGACGCGAGACTAACCTACAATGAGCAGTTCTTC	CASSQDARLTYNEQFF
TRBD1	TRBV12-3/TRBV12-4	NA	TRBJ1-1	TGTGCCAGCAGGACAAAGGGGGCAGGGTCCATTAACACTGAAGCTTTCTTT	CASRTKGAGSINTEAFF
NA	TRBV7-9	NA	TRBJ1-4	TGTGCCAGCACCCGAGAGCAGGGAACTAATGAAAAACTGTTTTTT	CASTREQGTNEKLFF
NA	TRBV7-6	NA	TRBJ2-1	TGTGCCAGCAGTTCGGTGGGGACCCTCTTTGATGAGCAGTTCTTC	CASSSVGTLFDEQFF
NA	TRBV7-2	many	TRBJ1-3	TGTGCCAGCAGCCCTGGACAGACCTCTGGAAACACCATATATTTT	CASSPGQTSGNTIYF
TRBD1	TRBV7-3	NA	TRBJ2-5	TGTGCCAGCAGCTTATACAGTCTGGGACAGGGAGAGACCCAGTACTTC	CASSLYSLGQGETQYF
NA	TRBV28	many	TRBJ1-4	TGTGCCAGCAGTTTAGAGCGTCAGGAAAAACTGTTTTTT	CASSLERQEKLFF
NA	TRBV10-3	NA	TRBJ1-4	TGTGCCATCAGTGAGGTCAGAGGAAATAATGAAAAACTGTTTTTT	CAISEVRGNNEKLFF
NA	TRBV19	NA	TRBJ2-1	TGTGCCAGTAGTATTGTAGCGAGATACAATGAGCAGTTCTTC	CASSIVARYNEQFF
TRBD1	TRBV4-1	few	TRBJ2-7	TGCGCCAGCAGCCAAGTTACAGGGGGGCCCTACGAGCAGTACTTC	CASSQVTGGPYEQYF
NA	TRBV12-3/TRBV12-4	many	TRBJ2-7	TGTGCCAGCACCATGACAGGATACTACGAGCAGTACTTC	CASTMTGYYEQYF
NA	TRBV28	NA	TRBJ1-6	TGTGCCAGCAGGGCCGGGACCCTAAGCTCCTATAATTCACCCCTCCACTTT	CASRAGTLSSYNSPLHF
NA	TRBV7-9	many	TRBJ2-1	TGTGCCAGCAGCATGAGGGCTTCCAATGAGCAGTTCTTC	CASSMRASNEQFF
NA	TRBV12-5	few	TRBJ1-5	TGTGCTAGTGGTACAAGGGGGATGAGCAATCAGCCCCAGCATTTT	CASGTRGMSNQPQHF
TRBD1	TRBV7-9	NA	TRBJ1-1	TGTGCCAGCAGCCCCCTTCCGGGACAGGGGAATGGGAAAGCTTTCTTT	CASSPLPGQGNGKAFF
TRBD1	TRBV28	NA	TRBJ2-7	TGTGCCAGCAGTTTAGGTGGGACAGGGACTACCTACGAGCAGTACTTC	CASSLGGTGTTYEQYF
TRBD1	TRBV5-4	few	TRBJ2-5	TGTGCCAGCAGCTTGTTCCGGGACAGGGACGCAGAGACCCAGTACTTC	CASSLFRDRDAETQYF
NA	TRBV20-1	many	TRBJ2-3	TGCAGTGCTACGGGATACACAGACACAGATACGCAGTATTTT	CSATGYTDTDTQYF
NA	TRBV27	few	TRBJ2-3	TGTGCCAGCAGTTTATGGGCTAGCGCTACGCAGTATTTT	CASSLWASATQYF
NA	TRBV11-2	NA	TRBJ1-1	TGTGCCAGCAGCGCTAAAGCGAACACTGAAGCTTTCTTT	CASSAKANTEAFF
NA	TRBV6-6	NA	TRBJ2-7	TGTGCCAGCAGTTACACCGCGGGTGGCGAGCAGTACTTC	CASSYTAGGEQYF
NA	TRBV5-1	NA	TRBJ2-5	TGCGCCAGCAGTGAGTACATCCAAGAGACCCAGTACTTC	CASSEYIQETQYF